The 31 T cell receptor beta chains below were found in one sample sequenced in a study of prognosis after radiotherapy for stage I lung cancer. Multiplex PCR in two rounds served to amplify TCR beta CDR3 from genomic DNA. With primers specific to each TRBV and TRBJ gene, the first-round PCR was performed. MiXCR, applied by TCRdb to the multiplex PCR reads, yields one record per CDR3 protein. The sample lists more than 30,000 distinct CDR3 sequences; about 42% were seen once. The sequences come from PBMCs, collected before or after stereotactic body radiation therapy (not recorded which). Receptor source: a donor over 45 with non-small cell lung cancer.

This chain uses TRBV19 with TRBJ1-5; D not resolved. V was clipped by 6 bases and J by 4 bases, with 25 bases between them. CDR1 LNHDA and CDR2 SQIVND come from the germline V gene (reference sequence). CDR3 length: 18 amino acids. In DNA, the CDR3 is TGTGCCAGTAGCACATCCGGGTCCAGAAACCCCACAAATCAGCCCCAGCATTTT. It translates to CASSTSGSRNPTNQPQHF. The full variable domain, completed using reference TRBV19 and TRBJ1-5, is DGGITQSPKYLFRKEGQNVTLSCEQNLNHDAMYWYRQDPGQGLRLIYYSQIVNDFQKGDIAEGYSVSREKKESFPLTVTSAQKNPTAFYLCASSTSGSRNPTNQPQHFGDGTRLSIL.

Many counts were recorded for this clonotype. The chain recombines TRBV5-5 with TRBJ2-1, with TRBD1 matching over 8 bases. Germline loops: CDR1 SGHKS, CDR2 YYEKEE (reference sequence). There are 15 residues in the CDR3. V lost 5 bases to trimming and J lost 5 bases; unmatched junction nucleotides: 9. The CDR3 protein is CASRGGQGRHNEQFF. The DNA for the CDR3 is TGTGCCAGCAGGGGCGGACAGGGTAGACACAATGAGCAGTTCTTC. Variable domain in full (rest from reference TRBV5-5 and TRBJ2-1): DAGVTQSPTHLIKTRGQQVTLRCSPISGHKSVSWYQQVLGQGPQFIFQYYEKEERGRGNFPDRFSARQFPNYSSELNVNALLLGDSALYLCASRGGQGRHNEQFFGPGTRLTVL.

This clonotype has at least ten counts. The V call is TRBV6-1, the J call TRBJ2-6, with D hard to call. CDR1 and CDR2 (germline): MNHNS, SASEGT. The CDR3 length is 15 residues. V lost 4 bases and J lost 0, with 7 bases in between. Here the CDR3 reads CASSASYSGANVLTF. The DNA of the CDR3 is TGTGCCAGCAGTGCTTCCTACTCTGGGGCCAACGTCCTGACTTTC.

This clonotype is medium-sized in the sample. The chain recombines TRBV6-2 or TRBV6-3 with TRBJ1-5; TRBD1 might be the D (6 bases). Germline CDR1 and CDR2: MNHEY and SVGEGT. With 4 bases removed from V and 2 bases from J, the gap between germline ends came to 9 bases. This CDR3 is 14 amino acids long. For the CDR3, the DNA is TGTGCCAGCAGTTCCAGGGGTCGCAATCAGCCCCAGCATTTT. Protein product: CASSSRGRNQPQHF.

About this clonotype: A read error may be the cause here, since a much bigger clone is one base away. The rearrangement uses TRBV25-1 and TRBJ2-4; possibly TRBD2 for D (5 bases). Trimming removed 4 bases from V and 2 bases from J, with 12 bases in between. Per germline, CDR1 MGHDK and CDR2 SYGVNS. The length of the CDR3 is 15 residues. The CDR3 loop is CASSVRVASKNIQYF. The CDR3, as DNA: TGTGCCAGCAGTGTTCGGGTAGCGTCCAAAAACATTCAGTACTTC.

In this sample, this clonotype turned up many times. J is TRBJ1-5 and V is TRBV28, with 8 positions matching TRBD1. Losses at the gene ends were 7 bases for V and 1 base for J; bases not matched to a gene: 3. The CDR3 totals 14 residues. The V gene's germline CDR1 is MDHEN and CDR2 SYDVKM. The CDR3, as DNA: TGTGCCAGCACAGGGGGCTTCAGCAATCAGCCCCAGCATTTT. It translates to CASTGGFSNQPQHF.

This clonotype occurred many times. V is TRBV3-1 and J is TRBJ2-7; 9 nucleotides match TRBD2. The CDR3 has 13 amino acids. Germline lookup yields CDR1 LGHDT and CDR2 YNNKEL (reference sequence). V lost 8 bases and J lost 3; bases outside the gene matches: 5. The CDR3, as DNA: TGTGCCAGCGGCGGGGGGGAGGGCTACGAGCAGTACTTC. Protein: CASGGGEGYEQYF.

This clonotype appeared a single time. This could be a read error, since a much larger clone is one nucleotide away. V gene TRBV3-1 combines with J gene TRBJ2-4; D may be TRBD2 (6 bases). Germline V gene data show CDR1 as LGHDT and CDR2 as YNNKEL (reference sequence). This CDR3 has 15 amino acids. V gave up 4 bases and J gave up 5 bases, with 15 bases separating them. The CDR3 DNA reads TGTGCCAGCAGCCGCCCTCATGGAGGGCAAAACATTCAGTACTTC. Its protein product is CASSRPHGGQNIQYF.

CDR3 in amino acids: CASSLFSGKANTGELFF. CDR3 bases: TGTGCCAGCAGCTTATTTAGCGGCAAAGCGAACACCGGGGAGCTGTTTTTT. This sequence joins TRBV7-2 and TRBJ2-2, with a possible D match to TRBD2 (6 bases). V dropped 2 bases and J dropped 0 bases, with 13 bases sitting between them. This CDR3 is built from 17 residues. Germline V gene data show CDR1 as SGHTA and CDR2 as FQGNSA. The variable domain in full, completed from reference TRBV7-2 and TRBJ2-2, reads GAGVSQSPSNKVTEKGKDVELRCDPISGHTALYWYRQSLGQGLEFLIYFQGNSAPDKSGLPSDRFSAERTGGSVSTLTIQRTQQEDSAVYLCASSLFSGKANTGELFFGEGSRLTVL.

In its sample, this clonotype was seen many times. CDR3 in amino acids: CSASPSKDSYNEQFF. CDR3 in DNA: TGCAGTGCTAGCCCCTCTAAAGACTCCTACAATGAGCAGTTCTTC. This chain links TRBV20-1 with TRBJ2-1; no clear D. Germline CDR1 DFQATT, CDR2 SNEGSKA (reference sequence). This CDR3 is 15 amino acids long. Trimming removed 3 bases at V and 0 bases at J, with 12 bases between.

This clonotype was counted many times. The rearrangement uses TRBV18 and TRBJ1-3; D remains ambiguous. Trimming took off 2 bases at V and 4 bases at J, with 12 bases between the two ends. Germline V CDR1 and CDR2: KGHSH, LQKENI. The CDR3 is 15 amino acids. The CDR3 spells CASSPGAHSGNTIYF. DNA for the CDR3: TGTGCCAGCTCACCAGGAGCACACTCCGGAAACACCATATATTTT. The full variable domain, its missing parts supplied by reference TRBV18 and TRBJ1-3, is NAGVMQNPRHLVRRRGQEARLRCSPMKGHSHVYWYRQLPEEGLKFMVYLQKENIIDESGMPKERFSAEFPKEGPSILRIQQVVRGDSAAYFCASSPGAHSGNTIYFGEGSWLTVV.

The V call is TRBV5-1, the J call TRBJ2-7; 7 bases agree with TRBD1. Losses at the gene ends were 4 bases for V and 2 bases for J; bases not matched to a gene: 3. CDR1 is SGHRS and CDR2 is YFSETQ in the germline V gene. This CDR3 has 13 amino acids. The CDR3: CASSPGQPYEQYF. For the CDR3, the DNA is TGCGCCAGCAGCCCGGGACAGCCCTACGAGCAGTACTTC. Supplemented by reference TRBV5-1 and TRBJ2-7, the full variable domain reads KAGVTQTPRYLIKTRGQQVTLSCSPISGHRSVSWYQQTPGQGLQFLFEYFSETQRNKGNFPGRFSGRQFSNSRSEMNVSTLELGDSALYLCASSPGQPYEQYFGPGTRLTVT.

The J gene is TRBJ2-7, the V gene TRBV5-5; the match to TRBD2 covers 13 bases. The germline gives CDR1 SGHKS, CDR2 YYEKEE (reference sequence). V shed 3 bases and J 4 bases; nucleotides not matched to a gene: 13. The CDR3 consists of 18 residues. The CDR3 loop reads CASSYTGLAGVSSYEQYF. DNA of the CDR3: TGTGCCAGCAGCTACACCGGACTAGCGGGAGTGTCTTCGTACGAGCAGTACTTC.

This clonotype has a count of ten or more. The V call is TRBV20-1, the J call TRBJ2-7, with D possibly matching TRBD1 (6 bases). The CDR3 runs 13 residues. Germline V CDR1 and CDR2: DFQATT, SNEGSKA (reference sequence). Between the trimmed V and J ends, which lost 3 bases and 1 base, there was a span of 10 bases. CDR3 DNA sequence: TGCAGTGCTAGCGGGACAAAGTCCTACGAGCAGTACTTC. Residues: CSASGTKSYEQYF.

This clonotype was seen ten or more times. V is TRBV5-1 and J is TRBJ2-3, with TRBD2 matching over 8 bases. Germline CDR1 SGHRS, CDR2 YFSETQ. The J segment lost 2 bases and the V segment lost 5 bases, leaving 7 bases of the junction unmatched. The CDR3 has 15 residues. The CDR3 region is CASRARGGLTDTQYF. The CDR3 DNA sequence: TGCGCCAGCAGAGCACGGGGGGGCCTCACAGATACGCAGTATTTT.

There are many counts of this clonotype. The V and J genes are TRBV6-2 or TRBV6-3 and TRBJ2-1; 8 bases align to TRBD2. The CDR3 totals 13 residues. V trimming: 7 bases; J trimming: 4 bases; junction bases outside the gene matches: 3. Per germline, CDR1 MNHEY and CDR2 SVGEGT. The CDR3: CASTTSGYNEQFF. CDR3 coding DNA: TGTGCCAGCACAACTAGCGGATACAATGAGCAGTTCTTC.

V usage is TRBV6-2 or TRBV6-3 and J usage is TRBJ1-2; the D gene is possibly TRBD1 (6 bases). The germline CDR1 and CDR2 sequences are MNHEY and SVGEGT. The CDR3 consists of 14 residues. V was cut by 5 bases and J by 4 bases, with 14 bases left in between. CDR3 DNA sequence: TGTGCCAGCAGTCCAAGGGGGGGAATCTATGGCTACACCTTC. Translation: CASSPRGGIYGYTF.

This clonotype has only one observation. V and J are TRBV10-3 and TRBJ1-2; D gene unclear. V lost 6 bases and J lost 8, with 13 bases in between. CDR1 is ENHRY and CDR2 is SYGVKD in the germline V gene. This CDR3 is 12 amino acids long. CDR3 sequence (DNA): TGTGCCATCAGAACGGAGAACCACGGCTACACCTTC. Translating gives CAIRTENHGYTF.

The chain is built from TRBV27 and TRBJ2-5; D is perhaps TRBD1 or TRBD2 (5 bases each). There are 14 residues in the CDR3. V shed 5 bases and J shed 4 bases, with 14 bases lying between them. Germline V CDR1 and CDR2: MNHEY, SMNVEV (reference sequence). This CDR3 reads CASSASTGRETQYF. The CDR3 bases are TGTGCCAGCAGTGCCTCCACGGGGCGAGAGACCCAGTACTTC.

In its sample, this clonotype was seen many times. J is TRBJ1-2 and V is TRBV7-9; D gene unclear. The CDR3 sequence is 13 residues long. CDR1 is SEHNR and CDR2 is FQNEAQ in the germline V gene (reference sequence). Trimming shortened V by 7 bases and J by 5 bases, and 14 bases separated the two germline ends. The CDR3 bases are TGTGCCAGCACCTCTTACGAGGAATATGGCTACACCTTC. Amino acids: CASTSYEEYGYTF.

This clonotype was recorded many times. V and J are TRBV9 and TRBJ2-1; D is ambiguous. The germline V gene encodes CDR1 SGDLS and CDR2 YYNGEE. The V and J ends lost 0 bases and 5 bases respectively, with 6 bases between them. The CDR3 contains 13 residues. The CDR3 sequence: CASSVVGNNEQFF. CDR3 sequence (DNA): TGTGCCAGCAGCGTAGTTGGGAACAATGAGCAGTTCTTC.

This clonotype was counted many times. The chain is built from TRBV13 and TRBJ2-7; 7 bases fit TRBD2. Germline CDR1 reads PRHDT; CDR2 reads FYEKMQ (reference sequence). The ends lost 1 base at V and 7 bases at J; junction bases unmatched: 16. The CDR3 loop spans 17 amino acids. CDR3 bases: TGTGCCAGCAGCTTAGTGGGTGGAGGTTTCCGGCGGGGGGAGCAGTACTTC. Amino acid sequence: CASSLVGGGFRRGEQYF.

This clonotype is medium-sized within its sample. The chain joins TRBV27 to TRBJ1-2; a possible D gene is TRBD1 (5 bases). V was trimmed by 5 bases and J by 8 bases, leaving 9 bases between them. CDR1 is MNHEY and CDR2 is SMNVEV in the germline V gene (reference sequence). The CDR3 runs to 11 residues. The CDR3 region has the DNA TGTGCCAGCAGTCTCACAGGAGGCTACACCTTC. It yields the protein CASSLTGGYTF.

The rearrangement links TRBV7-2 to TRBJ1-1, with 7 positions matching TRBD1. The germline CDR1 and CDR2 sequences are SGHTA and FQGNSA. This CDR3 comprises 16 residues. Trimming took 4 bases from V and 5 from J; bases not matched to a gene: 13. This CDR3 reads CASSSSPGQWGTEAFF. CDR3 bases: TGTGCCAGCAGCTCTAGCCCGGGACAGTGGGGGACTGAAGCTTTCTTT.

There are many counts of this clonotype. In DNA form, the CDR3 reads TGTGCCAGCAGCTCATGGACTAGCGGGCGGTCTGGGGCCAACGTCCTGACTTTC. This gives the protein CASSSWTSGRSGANVLTF. V gene TRBV7-8 combines with J gene TRBJ2-6; TRBD2 matches 11 bases. This CDR3 contains 18 residues. J was trimmed by 1 base and V by 4 bases; bases with no gene match: 6. CDR1 SGHVS and CDR2 FQNEAQ come from the germline V gene.

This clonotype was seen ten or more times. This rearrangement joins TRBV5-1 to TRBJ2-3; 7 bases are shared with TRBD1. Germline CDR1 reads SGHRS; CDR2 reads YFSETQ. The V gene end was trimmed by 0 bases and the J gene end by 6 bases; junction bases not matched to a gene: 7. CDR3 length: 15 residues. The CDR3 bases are TGCGCCAGCAGCTTGGGGGGTACAGGGGTGGATACGCAGTATTTT. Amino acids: CASSLGGTGVDTQYF.

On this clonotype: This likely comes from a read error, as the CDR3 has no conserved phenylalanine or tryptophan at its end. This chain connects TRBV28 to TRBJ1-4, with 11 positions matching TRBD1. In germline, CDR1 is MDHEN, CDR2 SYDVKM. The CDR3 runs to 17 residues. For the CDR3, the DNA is TGTGCCAGCAGCCGGGACAGGGGGGAGGAAACTAATGAAAACCTGTTTTCT. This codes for CASSRDRGEETNENLFS.

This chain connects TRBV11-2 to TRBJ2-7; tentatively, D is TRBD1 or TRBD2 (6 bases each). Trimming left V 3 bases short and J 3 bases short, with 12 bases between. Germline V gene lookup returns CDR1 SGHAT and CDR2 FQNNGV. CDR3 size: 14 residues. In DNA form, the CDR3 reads TGTGCCAGCAGCTTTTCGGGGGCCAACTACGAGCAGTACTTC. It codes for CASSFSGANYEQYF.

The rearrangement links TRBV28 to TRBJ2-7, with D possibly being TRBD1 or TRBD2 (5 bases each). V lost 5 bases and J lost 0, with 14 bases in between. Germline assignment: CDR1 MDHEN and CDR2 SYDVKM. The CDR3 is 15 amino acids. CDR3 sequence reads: CASSPSGLISYEQYF. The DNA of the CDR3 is TGTGCCAGCAGTCCCTCGGGGCTCATCTCCTACGAGCAGTACTTC.

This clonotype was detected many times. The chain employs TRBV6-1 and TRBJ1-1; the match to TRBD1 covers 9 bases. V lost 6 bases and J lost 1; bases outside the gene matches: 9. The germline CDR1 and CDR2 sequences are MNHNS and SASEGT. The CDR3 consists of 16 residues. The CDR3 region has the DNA TGTGCCAGCAGCCGCGGGACAGGGTTGGGGAACACTGAAGCTTTCTTT. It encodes CASSRGTGLGNTEAFF.

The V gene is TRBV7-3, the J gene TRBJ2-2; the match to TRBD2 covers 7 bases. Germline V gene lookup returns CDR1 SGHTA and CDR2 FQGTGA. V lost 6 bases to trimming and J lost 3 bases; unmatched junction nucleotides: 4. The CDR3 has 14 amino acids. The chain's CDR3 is CASSPGRDTGELFF. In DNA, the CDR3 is TGTGCCAGCAGTCCTGGGAGGGACACCGGGGAGCTGTTTTTT.